This TCR beta chain was sequenced during a study of blood T cell repertoires in COVID-19. Study information: Samples came from the United States, Italy and Spain, spanning acute and convalescent COVID-19. Sample material is recorded as cDNA or gDNA derived from T cells, B-cell-depleted T cells, or PBMCs.

Recruited during active infection, patients (from Seattle) were subsequently followed longitudinally. The V gene's germline CDR1 is LNHDA and CDR2 SQIVND (reference sequence). Between the trimmed V and J ends, which lost 5 bases and 2 bases, there was a span of 6 bases. The CDR3 is 12 amino acids. Authors' processing steps: Reference gene primer amplification yielded estimated nucleated cell counts. TCRdb keeps only in-frame clones here, not all; method: immunoSEQ multiplex PCR. V, J and clone size were drawn from that table, and D and trimming were deduced from the DNA. The sample consists of roughly 300,000 clones, 80% to 95% of them appearing once.

The sequence was collected from a woman in her twenties or thirties with COVID-19, enrolled during active disease. The chain employs TRBV19 and TRBJ2-5; D is uncertain. What was sequenced was peripheral blood. This CDR3 is CASSALQETQYF. CDR3 sequence (DNA): TGTGCCAGTAGTGCGTTACAAGAGACCCAGTACTTC. The full variable domain, in which reference TRBV19 and TRBJ2-5 provide the parts outside the CDR3, is DGGITQSPKYLFRKEGQNVTLSCEQNLNHDAMYWYRQDPGQGLRLIYYSQIVNDFQKGDIAEGYSVSREKKESFPLTVTSAQKNPTAFYLCASSALQETQYFGPGTRLLVL.